Listed below are T cell receptor beta chains from one sample, sequenced in a study of post-analysis software for immune sequencing data. TCRdb used MiXCR to reprocess the PCR reads, holding one entry per CDR3 protein. The table has around 440,000 distinct CDR3 sequences, approximately 45% seen once. Material for sequencing was blood. The receptors derive from a girl under 18 with multiple sclerosis. Both conserved end residues are part of each CDR3. The order of the fields is V gene, clone size, CDR3 length, J gene, D gene, CDR3 DNA, CDR3 protein. D genes are given only for firm matches. For some rows the clone size is stated as once, few or many, or as a class when expanded; others skip it.

v_call: TRBV5-1; clone_size: -; cdr3_length: 13; j_call: TRBJ1-4; d_call: -; cdr3_nt: TGCGCCAGCAGCTCCAGCCCTAATGAAAAACTGTTTTTT; cdr3_aa: CASSSSPNEKLFF
v_call: TRBV6-5; clone_size: -; cdr3_length: 14; j_call: TRBJ2-1; d_call: -; cdr3_nt: TGTGCCAGTACCCCAGGTTCCCCCCACAATGAGCAGTTCTTC; cdr3_aa: CASTPGSPHNEQFF
v_call: TRBV5-1; clone_size: -; cdr3_length: 13; j_call: TRBJ1-2; d_call: TRBD1; cdr3_nt: TGCGCCAGCAGCCCGGGGACAGGGAGCGGCTACACCTTC; cdr3_aa: CASSPGTGSGYTF
v_call: TRBV12-3/TRBV12-4; clone_size: -; cdr3_length: 14; j_call: TRBJ2-7; d_call: TRBD1; cdr3_nt: TGTGCCAGCAGTTTGAGGGACAGGGTCTGCGAGCAGTACTTC; cdr3_aa: CASSLRDRVCEQYF
v_call: TRBV7-9; clone_size: -; cdr3_length: 16; j_call: TRBJ2-7; d_call: -; cdr3_nt: TGTGCCAGCAGCTTAGCGACCCTAAGGCAGGTCGACGAGCAGTACTTC; cdr3_aa: CASSLATLRQVDEQYF
v_call: TRBV20-1; clone_size: -; cdr3_length: 16; j_call: TRBJ1-4; d_call: -; cdr3_nt: TGCAGTGCTGGGGGTCCTCAGAGGGGAAACTATGAAAAACTGTTTTTT; cdr3_aa: CSAGGPQRGNYEKLFF
v_call: TRBV2; clone_size: once; cdr3_length: 19; j_call: TRBJ1-2; d_call: -; cdr3_nt: TGTGCCAGCAGTGCCCCTATAATAATCGGCCAGGGTCGAGACTATGGCTACACCTTC; cdr3_aa: CASSAPIIIGQGRDYGYTF
v_call: TRBV20-1; clone_size: few; cdr3_length: 13; j_call: TRBJ1-4; d_call: -; cdr3_nt: TGCAGTGCTAGACCAATAGACCGCGAAAAACTGTTTTTT; cdr3_aa: CSARPIDREKLFF
v_call: TRBV5-8; clone_size: -; cdr3_length: 15; j_call: TRBJ2-1; d_call: TRBD1; cdr3_nt: TGTGCCAGCGGGGAACCCGGGACAGGCTCCAATGAGCAGTTCTTC; cdr3_aa: CASGEPGTGSNEQFF
v_call: TRBV5-6; clone_size: few; cdr3_length: 17; j_call: TRBJ1-2; d_call: -; cdr3_nt: TGTGCCAGCAGCCCTGTACCAGTTAATACAGTAACGTATGGCTACACCTTC; cdr3_aa: CASSPVPVNTVTYGYTF
v_call: TRBV15; clone_size: -; cdr3_length: 15; j_call: TRBJ1-2; d_call: -; cdr3_nt: TGTGCCACCAGCAGAGATCGGGAGGGGTGGGATGGCTACACCTTC; cdr3_aa: CATSRDREGWDGYTF
v_call: TRBV27; clone_size: -; cdr3_length: 15; j_call: TRBJ2-3; d_call: -; cdr3_nt: TGTGCCAGCAGTTTATCTTGGAGGGCCCCAGATACGCAGTATTTT; cdr3_aa: CASSLSWRAPDTQYF
v_call: TRBV29-1; clone_size: -; cdr3_length: 14; j_call: TRBJ2-3; d_call: -; cdr3_nt: TGCAGCGTTGAAGGGACAGCCTACACAGATATGCAGTATTTT; cdr3_aa: CSVEGTAYTDMQYF
v_call: TRBV20-1; clone_size: -; cdr3_length: 13; j_call: TRBJ1-2; d_call: TRBD1; cdr3_nt: TGCAGTGCAGCGGGACAGGGGGCGGGGGGCTACACCTTC; cdr3_aa: CSAAGQGAGGYTF
v_call: TRBV2; clone_size: -; cdr3_length: 16; j_call: TRBJ2-1; d_call: -; cdr3_nt: TGTGCCAGCACGGAGGGAGGCGGACGGGAATTGGATGAGCAGTTCTTC; cdr3_aa: CASTEGGGRELDEQFF
v_call: TRBV2; clone_size: -; cdr3_length: 16; j_call: TRBJ2-3; d_call: -; cdr3_nt: TGTGCCAGCAGCGGTAGCTTAGGCTTGGGCACAGATACGCAGTATTTT; cdr3_aa: CASSGSLGLGTDTQYF
v_call: TRBV7-6; clone_size: few; cdr3_length: 15; j_call: TRBJ2-1; d_call: TRBD2; cdr3_nt: TGTGCCAGCAGCTCTCCGGGACTAGGAAGTTTAGAGCAGTTCTTC; cdr3_aa: CASSSPGLGSLEQFF
v_call: TRBV24-1; clone_size: -; cdr3_length: 14; j_call: TRBJ2-3; d_call: -; cdr3_nt: TGTGCCACCAGTGTAGGGCAGGTTGGAGATACGCAGTATTTT; cdr3_aa: CATSVGQVGDTQYF
v_call: TRBV5-1; clone_size: -; cdr3_length: 13; j_call: TRBJ2-7; d_call: -; cdr3_nt: TGCGCCAGCAGCGGGAATGAGGACTACGAGCAGTACTTC; cdr3_aa: CASSGNEDYEQYF
v_call: TRBV7-2; clone_size: -; cdr3_length: 16; j_call: TRBJ1-2; d_call: -; cdr3_nt: TGTGCCAGCAGCTTGGCCCTCCACACGACTAACTATGGCTACACCTTC; cdr3_aa: CASSLALHTTNYGYTF
v_call: TRBV9; clone_size: -; cdr3_length: 15; j_call: TRBJ1-2; d_call: -; cdr3_nt: TGTGCCAGCAGCTCTCACGGCAGTACCCTATATGGCTACACCTTC; cdr3_aa: CASSSHGSTLYGYTF
v_call: TRBV20-1; clone_size: -; cdr3_length: 14; j_call: TRBJ2-2; d_call: -; cdr3_nt: TGCAGTGCTAGTGTATTCGCGAACACCGGGGAGCTGTTTTTT; cdr3_aa: CSASVFANTGELFF
v_call: TRBV6-2/TRBV6-3; clone_size: -; cdr3_length: 13; j_call: TRBJ2-5; d_call: -; cdr3_nt: TGTGCCAGCAGTTCACTCTTTGGAGAGACCCAGTACTTC; cdr3_aa: CASSSLFGETQYF
v_call: TRBV20-1; clone_size: few; cdr3_length: 15; j_call: TRBJ2-1; d_call: TRBD2; cdr3_nt: TGCAGTGCTAGAGTTCGCGGGAGATCCTCTTGTGAGCAGTTCTTC; cdr3_aa: CSARVRGRSSCEQFF
v_call: TRBV20-1; clone_size: few; cdr3_length: 14; j_call: TRBJ1-1; d_call: TRBD1; cdr3_nt: TGCAGTGCTAGGACAGGGGGCTGGAACACTGAAGCTTTCTTT; cdr3_aa: CSARTGGWNTEAFF
v_call: TRBV24-1; clone_size: few; cdr3_length: 14; j_call: TRBJ1-2; d_call: TRBD1; cdr3_nt: TGTGCCACCAGTGACAAAGGACAGGGGCCTGGCTACACCTTC; cdr3_aa: CATSDKGQGPGYTF
v_call: TRBV20-1; clone_size: few; cdr3_length: 15; j_call: TRBJ2-3; d_call: TRBD2; cdr3_nt: TGCAGTGCTTTGACTAGCGGTATAAGCACAGATACGCAGTATTTT; cdr3_aa: CSALTSGISTDTQYF
v_call: TRBV12-3/TRBV12-4; clone_size: few; cdr3_length: 14; j_call: TRBJ2-1; d_call: TRBD2; cdr3_nt: TGTGCCAGCAGTTTGGGCCGTAGCGGGAGAAGACAGTTCTTC; cdr3_aa: CASSLGRSGRRQFF
v_call: TRBV27; clone_size: -; cdr3_length: 13; j_call: TRBJ2-7; d_call: -; cdr3_nt: TGTGCCAGCGGGCCCGGGGAAGCCTACGAGCAGTACTTC; cdr3_aa: CASGPGEAYEQYF
v_call: TRBV15; clone_size: few; cdr3_length: 15; j_call: TRBJ2-5; d_call: -; cdr3_nt: TGTGCCACCAGCAGTCGACGCGACTCCCAAGAGACCCAGTACTTC; cdr3_aa: CATSSRRDSQETQYF
v_call: TRBV3-1; clone_size: once; cdr3_length: 14; j_call: TRBJ1-2; d_call: -; cdr3_nt: TGTGCCAGCAGCCATTTTACGGGTTTGAATAGCTACACCTTC; cdr3_aa: CASSHFTGLNSYTF
v_call: TRBV20-1; clone_size: -; cdr3_length: 15; j_call: TRBJ2-5; d_call: -; cdr3_nt: TGCAGTGCTAGAGAGGGGGCGAACTTCCAAGAGACCCAGTACTTC; cdr3_aa: CSAREGANFQETQYF
v_call: TRBV7-2; clone_size: few; cdr3_length: 13; j_call: TRBJ2-1; d_call: -; cdr3_nt: TGTGCCAGCAGCAAGCAGGTGGATAATGAGCAGTTCTTC; cdr3_aa: CASSKQVDNEQFF
v_call: TRBV3-1; clone_size: -; cdr3_length: 14; j_call: TRBJ2-4; d_call: -; cdr3_nt: TGTGCCAGCAGCTCACTAGTGGCCAAAAACATTCAGTACTTC; cdr3_aa: CASSSLVAKNIQYF
v_call: TRBV2; clone_size: -; cdr3_length: 12; j_call: TRBJ2-7; d_call: -; cdr3_nt: TGTGCCAGCAGTGAGCAGTACTACGAGCAGTACTTC; cdr3_aa: CASSEQYYEQYF
v_call: TRBV12-3/TRBV12-4; clone_size: -; cdr3_length: 17; j_call: TRBJ1-5; d_call: -; cdr3_nt: TGTGCCAGCAGTTCGGCGGGGGGGGGTTATAGCAATCAGCCCCAGCATTTT; cdr3_aa: CASSSAGGGYSNQPQHF
v_call: TRBV6-5; clone_size: -; cdr3_length: 14; j_call: TRBJ2-1; d_call: -; cdr3_nt: TGTCCCAGCAGCCCGCGTTGGACCTACAATGAGCAGTTCTTC; cdr3_aa: CPSSPRWTYNEQFF
v_call: TRBV12-3/TRBV12-4; clone_size: few; cdr3_length: 13; j_call: TRBJ1-1; d_call: -; cdr3_nt: TGTGCCAGCAGCTTCATGAGTGAGTCGGGCGCTTTCTTT; cdr3_aa: CASSFMSESGAFF
v_call: TRBV18; clone_size: -; cdr3_length: 15; j_call: TRBJ2-3; d_call: -; cdr3_nt: TGTGCCAGCTCACGCTCGGTCCTAACCGCGGATACGCAGTATTTT; cdr3_aa: CASSRSVLTADTQYF